This is a list of T cell receptor beta chains from one sample in a study of T cell clones after liver transplantation. Libraries were prepared by immunoSEQ multiplex PCR; TCRdb keeps only in-frame clonotypes and omits some of them. The data show 65,000 to 80,000 clones, 75% to 85% seen once. The sample was CD4+ T cells from blood, taken before liver transplant. The receptors here all came from a human donor who received a liver transplant. CDR3s include the opening cysteine and the closing phenylalanine or tryptophan. Each record gives: V gene, J gene, clone size, D gene, CDR3 DNA, CDR3 protein. D genes are given only for firm matches. Clone size is given for some rows only: seen once, a few or many times, or a class if the clone is expanded.

>TRBV5-1|TRBJ1-1|.|TRBD1
TGCGCCAGCAGCCTAGGACAGGCTGGGACGACTGAAGCTTTCTTT
CASSLGQAGTTEAFF
>TRBV11-2|TRBJ2-5|few|.
TGTGCCAGCAGCCGCGGGACTCAAGAGACCCAGTACTTC
CASSRGTQETQYF
>TRBV28|TRBJ1-1|.|.
TGTGCCAGCAGTTTAATTGCTACCCTGGGCACTGAAGCTTTCTTT
CASSLIATLGTEAFF
>TRBV5-4|TRBJ2-2|.|.
TGTGCCAGCAGCTTTGGGGGTCCGAACACCGGGGAGCTGTTTTTT
CASSFGGPNTGELFF
>TRBV5-1|TRBJ2-7|.|.
TGCGCCAGCAGCTTGGAGGGCGGACCGACCTACGAGCAGTACTTC
CASSLEGGPTYEQYF
>TRBV7-2|TRBJ2-5|.|.
TGTGCCAGCAGCCAGGTACGGGAGACCCAGTACTTC
CASSQVRETQYF
>TRBV10-3|TRBJ1-2|.|.
TGTGCCATCAGTGAGTCCGAGGGCTTAGCCGTCTATGGCTACACCTTC
CAISESEGLAVYGYTF
>TRBV7-2|TRBJ1-1|.|.
TGTGCCAGCAGGGGCCGGGGGGGGCCGAACACTGAAGCTTTCTTT
CASRGRGGPNTEAFF
>TRBV5-1|TRBJ2-2|.|.
TGCGCCAGCAGCTTGGGGGACACCGGGGAGCTGTTTTTT
CASSLGDTGELFF
>TRBV6-5|TRBJ2-7|few|TRBD1
TGTGCCAGCAGTAACGCCAGGGGGCCCTACGAGCAGTACTTC
CASSNARGPYEQYF
>TRBV6-5|TRBJ2-7|.|TRBD2
TGTGCCAGCAGTTACTCTGGCGGGAGTCTGTACGAGCAGTACTTC
CASSYSGGSLYEQYF
>TRBV10-2|TRBJ2-7|few|TRBD2
TGCGCCAGCAAACTGGCGGGGGGTAGGAACGAGCAGTACTTC
CASKLAGGRNEQYF
>TRBV28|TRBJ2-1|.|.
TGTGCCAGCAGGCTAGTCGGCAATGAGCAGTTCTTC
CASRLVGNEQFF
>TRBV25-1|TRBJ1-2|.|.
TGTGCCAGCAGTTGGGGTGGGAGCTATGGCTACACCTTC
CASSWGGSYGYTF
>TRBV5-1|TRBJ2-1|.|TRBD2
TGCGCCAGCAGCATCAGGATGGGACTAGCGGTCAATGAGCAGTTCTTC
CASSIRMGLAVNEQFF
>TRBV7-2|TRBJ1-2|.|.
TGTGCCAGCAGCTTACGGGGGGCAGGGGACCTTAACTATGGCTACACCTTC
CASSLRGAGDLNYGYTF
>TRBV30|TRBJ2-7|.|.
TGTGCCTGGAGTCGGGGGAGCTACGAGCAGTACTTC
CAWSRGSYEQYF
>TRBV7-2|TRBJ1-2|.|.
TGTGCCAGCAGCTTGCCCAGGGGCGACTATGGCTACACCTTC
CASSLPRGDYGYTF
>TRBV28|TRBJ2-7|.|.
TGTGCCAGCAGTGTACCACAGGGTGTAAGCTTTTACGAGCAGTACTTC
CASSVPQGVSFYEQYF
>TRBV18|TRBJ2-7|.|TRBD2
TGTGCCAGCTCACCGACTAGCGGGCATCTCCAGTACTTC
CASSPTSGHLQYF
>TRBV15|TRBJ2-1|.|.
TGTGCCACCAGCAGAGAGGGCGGAGGTTCCTACAATGAGCAGTTCTTC
CATSREGGGSYNEQFF
>TRBV27|TRBJ2-7|.|.
TGTGCCAGCAGTTTAGATGGGAGTAGAACCTACGAGCAGTACTTC
CASSLDGSRTYEQYF
>TRBV7-6|TRBJ2-3|.|.
TGTGCCAGCAGCTTAAGGCAGGACTACACAGATACGCAGTATTTT
CASSLRQDYTDTQYF
>TRBV10-2|TRBJ1-5|.|.
TGCGCCAGCAGGCAGGGGCATCAGCCCCAGCATTTT
CASRQGHQPQHF
>TRBV28|TRBJ1-5|.|.
TGTGCCAGCAGTATCCCGGGGGGACATAGCAATCAGCCCCAGCATTTT
CASSIPGGHSNQPQHF
>TRBV5-4|TRBJ2-1|.|.
TGTGCCAGCTCTGAAACCGCCTCCTACAATGAGCAGTTCTTC
CASSETASYNEQFF
>TRBV19|TRBJ2-5|.|TRBD2
TGTGCCAAACCTAAACCGGGAGGCGAGGTTGGCCAGTACTTC
CAKPKPGGEVGQYF
>TRBV19|TRBJ2-5|once|TRBD1
TGTGCCAGTAGTATGACAGGGTACCAAGAGACCCAGTACTTC
CASSMTGYQETQYF
>TRBV28|TRBJ1-1|few|.
TGTGCCAGCAACCCCCGGTGGATGGGTGAAGCTTTCTTT
CASNPRWMGEAFF
>TRBV6-1|TRBJ1-2|few|TRBD1
TGTGCCAGCAGTGAATTGACAGGGCCGAATTATGGCTACACCTTC
CASSELTGPNYGYTF
>TRBV7-9|TRBJ1-5|.|TRBD1
TGTGCCAGCAGCCGGGGACAGGGCAATCGGGCCAATCAGCCCCAGCATTTT
CASSRGQGNRANQPQHF
>TRBV30|TRBJ1-3|.|.
TGTGCCTGGATCATCAAGGCTGCAGGAAACACCATATATTTT
CAWIIKAAGNTIYF
>TRBV11-2|TRBJ2-7|.|TRBD2
TGTGCCAGCCAAATGACGGGCGGGAGATTCGACGAGCAGTACTTC
CASQMTGGRFDEQYF
>TRBV9|TRBJ2-7|.|TRBD1
TGTGCCAGCAGCGCCGGACAGGGGCTCACCTACGAGCAGTACTTC
CASSAGQGLTYEQYF
>TRBV5-1|TRBJ2-3|.|TRBD1
TGCGCCAGCAGCTCCGGGGACAGCCACCTAAGCACAGATACGCAGTATTTT
CASSSGDSHLSTDTQYF
>TRBV27|TRBJ1-4|once|TRBD1
TGTGCCAGCAGCCAGGGACAGCTTAATGAAAAACTGTTTTTT
CASSQGQLNEKLFF
>TRBV19|TRBJ2-2|.|.
TGTGCCAGTAGTATTTATCGGGGGGCGGGCACCGGGGAGCTGTTTTTT
CASSIYRGAGTGELFF
>TRBV15|TRBJ2-1|once|.
TGTGCCACCAGCAGAGGTAGCCTATCGAACCTGAATGAGCAGTTCTTC
CATSRGSLSNLNEQFF
>TRBV27|TRBJ2-3|.|.
TGTGCCAGCAGTTTAGTAGTTGGGGGAGATACGCAGTATTTT
CASSLVVGGDTQYF
>TRBV19|TRBJ1-5|.|.
TGTGCCAGTATAAGTAGCAATCAGCCCCAGCATTTT
CASISSNQPQHF
>TRBV18|TRBJ1-2|.|.
TGTGCCAGCTCACCGACGACGGGGCCCTATGGCTACACCTTC
CASSPTTGPYGYTF